Listed below are T cell receptor beta chains from one sample, sequenced in a study of T cell changes during pregnancy in multiple sclerosis. Data came from immunoSEQ multiplex PCR; TCRdb stores just in-frame clones and leaves some out. The sample has fewer than 50,000 clones, about nine tenths seen once. Sequences were derived from CD8+ T cells from peripheral blood mononuclear cells, sampled after pregnancy. These TCRs come from a female donor with multiple sclerosis, enrolled in a pregnancy study. CDR3s include the opening cysteine and the closing phenylalanine or tryptophan. A D gene is named only where the DNA matches it firmly. Expanded clones get a size class; other rows say once, few or many, or leave the size out.

>TRBV4-2|TRBJ2-3|NA|TRBD2
CASSPLRGGTDTQYF
TGTGCCAGCAGCCCTCTGCGGGGGGGCACAGATACGCAGTATTTT
>TRBV6-4|TRBJ2-1|NA|TRBD1
CASSESAGGAGYNEQFF
TGTGCCAGCAGTGAATCGGCAGGGGGCGCGGGTTACAATGAGCAGTTCTTC
>TRBV13|TRBJ2-7|once|NA
CASSLGRGTYEQYF
TGTGCCAGCAGCTTAGGTAGGGGTACCTACGAGCAGTACTTC
>TRBV2|TRBJ2-7|NA|NA
CASSEGLEQYF
TGTGCCAGCAGTGAAGGTCTGGAGCAGTACTTC
>TRBV11-2|TRBJ2-1|once|TRBD2
CASSLTSGEVPEQFF
TGTGCCAGCAGCTTGACTAGCGGGGAGGTTCCTGAGCAGTTCTTC
>TRBV29-1|TRBJ2-1|NA|TRBD2
CSVEDVSSGVYNEQFF
TGCAGCGTTGAAGATGTCTCTAGCGGGGTTTACAATGAGCAGTTCTTC
>TRBV18|TRBJ2-1|NA|TRBD1
CASSPPQGVGNEQFF
TGTGCCAGCTCACCACCGCAGGGGGTGGGCAATGAGCAGTTCTTC
>TRBV27|TRBJ1-6|NA|NA
CASRPGQNNSPLHF
TGTGCCAGCAGGCCTGGACAAAATAATTCACCCCTCCACTTT
>TRBV7-8|TRBJ2-7|NA|NA
CASSLAPLGEQYF
TGTGCCAGCAGCTTAGCCCCTCTCGGCGAGCAGTACTTC
>TRBV9|TRBJ1-1|NA|NA
CASSADMDTEAFF
TGTGCCAGCAGCGCCGACATGGACACTGAAGCTTTCTTT
>TRBV14|TRBJ2-3|NA|TRBD1
CASSLWDSPSTDTQYF
TGTGCCAGCAGCCTATGGGACAGCCCTAGCACAGATACGCAGTATTTT
>TRBV10-3|TRBJ2-3|once|TRBD2
CAISESGGTSARTDTQYF
TGTGCCATCAGTGAGTCTGGAGGGACTAGCGCTCGCACAGATACGCAGTATTTT
>TRBV5-4|TRBJ2-1|NA|TRBD2
CASSTGGKSSYNEQFF
TGTGCCAGCAGCACGGGAGGGAAGAGCTCCTACAATGAGCAGTTCTTC
>TRBV7-9|TRBJ1-1|NA|TRBD1
CASGDRATEAFF
TGTGCCAGCGGGGACAGGGCCACTGAAGCTTTCTTT
>TRBV27|TRBJ2-1|once|TRBD1
CASSSRQGDHEQFF
TGTGCCAGCAGCTCAAGACAGGGGGACCATGAGCAGTTCTTC
>TRBV29-1|TRBJ2-7|NA|TRBD2
CSVRASGYEQYF
TGCAGCGTTAGGGCTAGCGGCTACGAGCAGTACTTC
>TRBV2|TRBJ2-3|NA|NA
CASSDTAKRSTDTQYF
TGTGCCAGCAGTGATACCGCGAAGCGGAGCACAGATACGCAGTATTTT
>TRBV14|TRBJ2-2|NA|TRBD2
CASSKTLAGSGELFF
TGTGCCAGCAGCAAGACACTAGCGGGGTCCGGGGAGCTGTTTTTT
>TRBV9|TRBJ2-4|NA|TRBD1
CASGKTGGENIQYF
TGTGCCAGCGGAAAGACAGGGGGGGAAAACATTCAGTACTTC
>TRBV11-2|TRBJ1-2|NA|NA
CASSLVEGNYGYTF
TGTGCCAGCAGCTTAGTGGAGGGTAACTATGGCTACACCTTC
>TRBV13|TRBJ2-5|NA|TRBD2
CASSLRGGRETQYF
TGTGCCAGCAGCCTCCGGGGGGGGCGAGAGACCCAGTACTTC
>TRBV9|TRBJ1-2|NA|NA
CASSVGGRENYGYTF
TGTGCCAGCAGCGTAGGAGGGCGAGAAAACTATGGCTACACCTTC
>TRBV13|TRBJ2-2|NA|TRBD2
CASGERGGANTGELFF
TGTGCCAGCGGAGAGCGGGGGGGGGCGAACACCGGGGAGCTGTTTTTT
>TRBV15|TRBJ1-5|NA|NA
CATGGGGAQPQHF
TGTGCCACCGGTGGAGGGGGGGCGCAGCCCCAGCATTTT
>TRBV2|TRBJ2-7|NA|TRBD2
CASNLAGGYEQYF
TGTGCCAGCAACTTAGCGGGGGGCTACGAGCAGTACTTC
>TRBV7-2|TRBJ1-2|once|NA
CASSDHREANYGYTF
TGTGCCAGCAGCGACCACAGGGAAGCTAACTATGGCTACACCTTC
>TRBV6-1|TRBJ1-1|NA|NA
CASSERGGSTEAFF
TGTGCCAGCAGTGAAAGGGGGGGGAGCACTGAAGCTTTCTTT